This T cell receptor beta chain was documented in a study of T cells in localized non-small cell lung cancer. The study, taken as a whole, reports: Tumor samples were not multi-region, leaving intratumor heterogeneity unexcluded. Highest T cell clonality was seen in uninvolved adjacent lung, surpassing that measured in tumor.

Sequencing used immunoSEQ multiplex PCR; TCRdb keeps in-frame clones, though not all of them. The sample has around 25,000 clones; around 88% are singletons. The V end lost 6 bases, the J end lost 0 bases, and 15 bases lay between the germline ends. The CDR3 spans 17 residues. CDR1 is LNHDA, CDR2 SQIVND, per germline (reference sequence). Details on this clone: The antigen remains unidentified.

This rearrangement joins TRBV19 to TRBJ2-6; D not certain. The sample consisted of peripheral blood, taken before any cancer treatment. The TCR comes from a male donor at least 60 years old with stage II squamous cell lung carcinoma. CDR3 sequence (DNA): TGTGCCAGTAGCCCCCCCTTACAGTACTCTGGGGCCAACGTCCTGACTTTC. Protein sequence: CASSPPLQYSGANVLTF.